The rows below give T cell receptor beta chains drawn from one sample of a study of blood T cell repertoires in COVID-19. TCRdb's table, derived via immunoSEQ multiplex PCR, lists solely in-frame clones and lacks some. The repertoire has roughly 290,000 clones, 89% of them found once; the top ten carry about 1.7%. Sequencing input: PBMCs or T cells enriched from blood (not recorded which). The receptors stem from a woman aged 40 to 50 who had recovered from COVID-19. CDR3s include the opening cysteine and the closing phenylalanine or tryptophan. The D gene is left open where the match is weak. The size of a clone is reported for some rows only, either as once, few or many, or as a class for expanded clones.

d_call: TRBD1
v_call: TRBV9
j_call: TRBJ2-3
clone_size: .
cdr3_aa: CASRRGQGTDTQYF
cdr3_nt: TGTGCCAGCAGAAGAGGACAGGGCACAGATACGCAGTATTTT

d_call: .
v_call: TRBV2
j_call: TRBJ1-1
clone_size: .
cdr3_aa: CASSENGPSNTEAFF
cdr3_nt: TGTGCCAGCAGTGAAAACGGTCCCTCGAACACTGAAGCTTTCTTT

d_call: TRBD1
v_call: TRBV6-5
j_call: TRBJ1-3
clone_size: .
cdr3_aa: CASSQGVLGNTIYF
cdr3_nt: TGTGCCAGCAGTCAGGGGGTTTTAGGAAACACCATATATTTT

d_call: .
v_call: TRBV7-8
j_call: TRBJ1-6
clone_size: .
cdr3_aa: CASSLVAQLNNSPLHF
cdr3_nt: TGTGCCAGCAGCTTAGTAGCCCAGCTCAATAATTCACCCCTCCACTTT

d_call: .
v_call: TRBV7-3
j_call: TRBJ1-1
clone_size: .
cdr3_aa: CASSSTGGNTEAFF
cdr3_nt: TGTGCCAGCAGCTCCACCGGGGGAAACACTGAAGCTTTCTTT

d_call: .
v_call: TRBV2
j_call: TRBJ1-2
clone_size: .
cdr3_aa: CASRERQTHGYTF
cdr3_nt: TGTGCCAGCAGAGAGAGACAGACGCATGGCTACACCTTC

d_call: .
v_call: TRBV20-1
j_call: TRBJ1-2
clone_size: .
cdr3_aa: CSVGRTDGYTF
cdr3_nt: TGCAGTGTGGGGCGGACAGATGGCTACACCTTC

d_call: .
v_call: TRBV3-1/TRBV3-2
j_call: TRBJ1-1
clone_size: .
cdr3_aa: CASSHEPDRNTEAFF
cdr3_nt: TGTGCCAGCAGCCATGAACCCGACAGGAACACTGAAGCTTTCTTT

d_call: TRBD1
v_call: TRBV10-3
j_call: TRBJ1-1
clone_size: .
cdr3_aa: CAISQGADTEAFF
cdr3_nt: TGTGCCATCAGCCAGGGGGCTGACACTGAAGCTTTCTTT

d_call: TRBD1
v_call: TRBV7-3
j_call: TRBJ1-2
clone_size: .
cdr3_aa: CASSLGQGYGYTF
cdr3_nt: TGTGCCAGCAGCTTGGGACAGGGATATGGCTACACCTTC

d_call: .
v_call: TRBV12-3/TRBV12-4
j_call: TRBJ1-3
clone_size: .
cdr3_aa: CASSEGNTIYF
cdr3_nt: TGTGCCAGCAGCGAGGGAAACACCATATATTTT

d_call: .
v_call: TRBV19
j_call: TRBJ2-2
clone_size: .
cdr3_aa: CASSIGRAGNTGELFF
cdr3_nt: TGTGCCAGTAGTATAGGGCGGGCGGGGAACACCGGGGAGCTGTTTTTT

d_call: .
v_call: TRBV7-9
j_call: TRBJ1-2
clone_size: .
cdr3_aa: CASSLEQGIGGYTF
cdr3_nt: TGTGCCAGCAGCTTAGAACAGGGAATCGGTGGCTACACCTTC

d_call: .
v_call: TRBV19
j_call: TRBJ1-2
clone_size: .
cdr3_aa: CASSDSVGYGYTF
cdr3_nt: TGTGCCAGTAGCGACAGCGTAGGCTATGGCTACACCTTC

d_call: TRBD1
v_call: TRBV7-9
j_call: TRBJ2-7
clone_size: .
cdr3_aa: CASSPTGDVYEQYF
cdr3_nt: TGTGCCAGCAGCCCGACAGGGGATGTCTACGAGCAGTACTTC

d_call: .
v_call: TRBV5-5
j_call: TRBJ1-1
clone_size: once
cdr3_aa: CASSLSGAGTEAFF
cdr3_nt: TGTGCCAGCAGCCTTTCAGGGGCTGGGACTGAAGCTTTCTTT

d_call: .
v_call: TRBV6-5
j_call: TRBJ1-1
clone_size: .
cdr3_aa: CASSLSRRGSTEAFF
cdr3_nt: TGTGCCAGCTCTCTATCCCGGAGGGGCAGCACTGAAGCTTTCTTT

d_call: .
v_call: TRBV5-1
j_call: TRBJ2-3
clone_size: .
cdr3_aa: CASAQKTGESDTQYF
cdr3_nt: TGCGCCAGCGCCCAAAAAACGGGAGAGTCAGATACGCAGTATTTT

d_call: TRBD1
v_call: TRBV14
j_call: TRBJ2-7
clone_size: .
cdr3_aa: CASSQGQGTGDYEQYF
cdr3_nt: TGTGCCAGCAGCCAAGGCCAAGGGACAGGGGATTACGAGCAGTACTTC

d_call: .
v_call: TRBV3-1/TRBV3-2
j_call: TRBJ1-3
clone_size: .
cdr3_aa: CASSRMFGNTIYF
cdr3_nt: TGTGCCAGCAGCCGTATGTTCGGAAACACCATATATTTT

d_call: .
v_call: TRBV7-6
j_call: TRBJ1-1
clone_size: .
cdr3_aa: CASSPQGMNTEAFF
cdr3_nt: TGTGCCAGCAGCCCGCAGGGAATGAACACTGAAGCTTTCTTT

d_call: TRBD2
v_call: TRBV7-6
j_call: TRBJ2-2
clone_size: .
cdr3_aa: CASSPAGLAGTGELFF
cdr3_nt: TGTGCCAGCAGCCCCGCGGGACTAGCTGGGACCGGGGAGCTGTTTTTT

d_call: TRBD1
v_call: TRBV14
j_call: TRBJ2-5
clone_size: .
cdr3_aa: CASSQTGTGQETQYF
cdr3_nt: TGTGCCAGCAGCCAGACCGGGACAGGGCAAGAGACCCAGTACTTC

d_call: TRBD1
v_call: TRBV5-1
j_call: TRBJ1-4
clone_size: .
cdr3_aa: CASSLAGTGFGEKLFF
cdr3_nt: TGCGCCAGCAGCTTGGCCGGGACAGGGTTTGGGGAAAAACTGTTTTTT

d_call: .
v_call: TRBV24-1
j_call: TRBJ2-5
clone_size: .
cdr3_aa: CATSDARTNDQYF
cdr3_nt: TGTGCCACCAGTGATGCCCGGACAAACGACCAGTACTTC

d_call: .
v_call: TRBV6-5
j_call: TRBJ1-2
clone_size: once
cdr3_aa: CASAITGRGGGYTF
cdr3_nt: TGTGCCAGCGCTATTACAGGGAGGGGAGGTGGCTACACCTTC

d_call: TRBD1
v_call: TRBV4-3
j_call: TRBJ1-2
clone_size: .
cdr3_aa: CASTPIRLGTGVKYF
cdr3_nt: TGCGCCAGCACGCCAATAAGACTTGGGACAGGGGTGAAGTACTTC